Listed below are T cell receptor beta chains from one sample, sequenced in a study of control samples from healthy donors and cancer patients. The protocol was immunoSEQ multiplex PCR, while the TCRdb copy is restricted to in-frame clones and leaves out a portion. The sample shows 120,000 or so clones, roughly 91% of them seen only once. Specimen: blood. The source is a man between 40 and 49 years old in good health. Each CDR3 is given with its conserved first and last residue. The D gene is left open where the match is weak. The size entry is marked missing in some rows and otherwise reads once, few, many or a size class.

NA,TRBV13,TRBJ1-2,TRBD1,CASSLRDRDLHPYGYTF,TGTGCCAGCAGCCTCCGGGACAGGGATTTACATCCGTATGGCTACACCTTC
NA,TRBV19,TRBJ1-4,NA,CASSPGSATNEKLFF,TGTGCCAGTAGTCCTGGGAGTGCAACTAATGAAAAACTGTTTTTT
NA,TRBV9,TRBJ2-1,NA,CASSAETRTQQFF,TGTGCCAGCAGCGCTGAGACGCGCACTCAGCAGTTCTTC
once,TRBV7-8,TRBJ2-3,TRBD1,CASSYGQADTQYF,TGTGCCAGCAGCTACGGACAGGCCGATACGCAGTATTTT
NA,TRBV15,TRBJ2-5,NA,CATSSEQGAGETQYF,TGTGCCACCAGCAGCGAACAGGGAGCCGGGGAGACCCAGTACTTC
NA,TRBV29-1,TRBJ2-3,NA,CSYYLRGGSADTQYF,TGCAGCTACTATCTCAGGGGGGGCAGCGCAGATACGCAGTATTTT
NA,TRBV7-9,TRBJ2-5,NA,CASSLASSETQYF,TGTGCCAGCAGCTTAGCTTCGTCGGAGACCCAGTACTTC
NA,TRBV7-9,TRBJ2-7,NA,CASSLMPGNSYEQYF,TGTGCCAGCAGCTTAATGCCAGGGAACTCCTACGAGCAGTACTTC
NA,TRBV9,TRBJ1-2,NA,CASSDGAFGYGYTF,TGTGCCAGCAGCGACGGGGCTTTTGGCTATGGCTACACCTTC
NA,TRBV15,TRBJ1-2,NA,CATSRGSSGVYNGYTF,TGTGCCACCAGCAGAGGCAGTAGTGGAGTGTATAATGGCTACACCTTC
NA,TRBV11-3,TRBJ1-6,NA,CASSRSGETTPLHF,TGTGCCAGCAGTAGATCCGGGGAAACGACACCCCTCCACTTT
NA,TRBV25-1,TRBJ1-2,TRBD1,CASSESTGSPSNYGYTF,TGTGCCAGCAGTGAATCGACAGGGTCCCCTTCTAACTATGGCTACACCTTC
NA,TRBV3-1/TRBV3-2,TRBJ1-5,NA,CASSHSPGAGQPQHF,TGTGCCAGCAGCCATTCGCCGGGGGCTGGTCAGCCCCAGCATTTT
NA,TRBV18,TRBJ1-2,NA,CASSEGYKPRLTGYTF,TGTGCCAGCTCGGAGGGCTACAAGCCACGTCTCACAGGCTACACCTTC
few,TRBV7-9,TRBJ1-5,NA,CASSLGVQPQHF,TGTGCCAGCAGCTTAGGGGTTCAGCCCCAGCATTTT
NA,TRBV4-1,TRBJ1-2,TRBD1,CASSPAPGQGYYGYTF,TGCGCCAGCAGCCCGGCACCGGGACAGGGGTACTATGGCTACACCTTC
NA,TRBV21-1,TRBJ1-1,NA,CASSKEGEPPNTEAFF,TGTGCCAGCAGCAAAGAAGGCGAACCCCCGAACACTGAAGCTTTCTTT
NA,TRBV25-1,TRBJ1-1,NA,CASSEYSGRGATEAFF,TGTGCCAGCAGTGAATACTCTGGGCGAGGAGCCACTGAAGCTTTCTTT
NA,TRBV10-1,TRBJ2-3,NA,CASSSAGTTDTQYF,TGCGCCAGCAGTTCCGCCGGGACAACGGATACGCAGTATTTT
NA,TRBV18,TRBJ1-3,NA,CASSPQSSGNTIYF,TGTGCCAGCTCACCCCAGAGCTCTGGAAACACCATATATTTT
NA,TRBV30,TRBJ2-6,NA,CAWMRGSEANVLTF,TGTGCCTGGATGAGGGGCTCTGAGGCCAACGTCCTGACTTTC
NA,TRBV30,TRBJ2-4,NA,CAWSVRAKNIQYF,TGTGCCTGGAGTGTCAGAGCCAAAAACATTCAGTACTTC
NA,TRBV7-8,TRBJ1-2,TRBD1,CASSYGQGRGYGYTF,TGTGCCAGCAGCTACGGACAGGGAAGGGGCTATGGCTACACCTTC
NA,TRBV7-6,TRBJ1-6,NA,CASSLVSGSYNSPLHF,TGTGCCAGCAGCTTAGTGTCAGGATCCTATAATTCACCCCTCCACTTT
NA,TRBV6-2/TRBV6-3,TRBJ2-7,TRBD1,CASSDGQGFYEQYF,TGTGCCAGCAGTGACGGACAGGGTTTCTACGAGCAGTACTTC
NA,TRBV19,TRBJ1-3,TRBD1,CASSYTGVLSGNTIYF,TGTGCCAGTAGTTATACAGGGGTACTCTCTGGAAACACCATATATTTT
NA,TRBV10-3,TRBJ1-6,NA,CAISTPWDSGSSYNSPLHF,TGTGCCATCAGTACACCCTGGGACTCCGGGAGCTCCTATAATTCACCCCTCCACTTT